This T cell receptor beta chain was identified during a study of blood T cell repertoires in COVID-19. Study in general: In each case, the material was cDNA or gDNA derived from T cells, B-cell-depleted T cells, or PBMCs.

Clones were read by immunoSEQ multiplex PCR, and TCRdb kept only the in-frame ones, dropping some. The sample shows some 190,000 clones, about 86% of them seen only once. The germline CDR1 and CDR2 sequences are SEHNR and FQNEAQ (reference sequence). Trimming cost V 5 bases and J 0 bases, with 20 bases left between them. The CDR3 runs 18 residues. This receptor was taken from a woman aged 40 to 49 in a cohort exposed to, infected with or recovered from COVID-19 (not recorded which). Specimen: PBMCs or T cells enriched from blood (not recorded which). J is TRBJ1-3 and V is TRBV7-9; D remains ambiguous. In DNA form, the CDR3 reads TGTGCCAGCAGCCCCGGCGGGGATCGTAGAGACTCTGGAAACACCATATATTTT. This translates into CASSPGGDRRDSGNTIYF.